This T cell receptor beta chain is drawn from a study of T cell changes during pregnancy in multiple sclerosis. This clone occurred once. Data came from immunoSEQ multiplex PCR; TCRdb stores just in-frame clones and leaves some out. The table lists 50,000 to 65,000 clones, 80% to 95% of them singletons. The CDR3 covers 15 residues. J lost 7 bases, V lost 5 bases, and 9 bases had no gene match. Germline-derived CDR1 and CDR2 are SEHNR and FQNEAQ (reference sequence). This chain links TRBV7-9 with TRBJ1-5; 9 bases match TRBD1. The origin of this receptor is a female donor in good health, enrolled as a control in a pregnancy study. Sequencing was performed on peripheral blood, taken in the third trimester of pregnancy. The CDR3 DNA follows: TGTGCCAGCAGCCCTGGGGGACAGGGTGGCCAGCCCCAGCATTTT. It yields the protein CASSPGGQGGQPQHF.